This TCR beta chain was found in a study of T cell responses to AZD1222 COVID-19 vaccine. TCRdb keeps only in-frame clones here, not all; method: immunoSEQ multiplex PCR. The sample includes roughly 30,000 clones, just under 80% of them seen just once. Points from the study as a whole: Elevations in Spike-specific TCR breadth and depth followed administration of two AZD1222 doses. The donor cohort was predominantly white British with a female majority, and clonal diversity may have been underestimated. Among those given AZD1222, only five or six were seropositive at baseline. All repertoire sampling was performed exclusively after the peak T cell response.

Worth noting for this clone: The antigen remains unidentified.

The CDR3 runs 14 residues. V lost 3 bases and J 6 bases, leaving 9 bases between the germline ends. Per germline, CDR1 KGHSH and CDR2 LQKENI. This sample comprised peripheral blood, obtained on day 0 of AZD1222 vaccination. The chain recombines TRBV18 with TRBJ1-6, with a tentative D call TRBD1 (6 bases). The sequence was collected from an adult in good health. The CDR3 reads CASSPGQPNSPLHF. The CDR3 DNA reads as TGTGCCAGCTCACCGGGACAACCTAATTCACCCCTCCACTTT.